The 14 T cell receptor beta chains given below trace back to one sample, sequenced in a study of T-cell memory formation after mild COVID-19 (dated by TCRdb to 2020 to 2023). The library was produced with 5' RACE. TCRdb shows the sequencer as Illumina NovaSeq 6000. TCRdb cleaned the public reads at Q25 with fastp, built clones with MiXCR and kept in-frame beta chains. Entries that share a CDR3 protein sequence are merged under the most common genes and DNA. Counted in this sample were some 490,000 distinct CDR3 sequences; 15% to 20% of them appeared once. Clones ranked in the top ten supply approximately 13% of the sample. Sequenced: PBMCs or a T cell subset sorted from them (not recorded which). The receptors stem from an adult woman who had mild COVID-19 (a few samples of this study predate the infection). The sample titles of this study are shuffled in the database, so cell type and time point are left out; the donor was told from shared clones.

This clonotype has only a few counts. The V gene is TRBV7-8, the J gene TRBJ2-5; TRBD2 matches at 8 bases. CDR1 and CDR2 from the germline V gene are SGHVS and FQNEAQ. This CDR3 has 17 residues. The trim removed 5 bases at V and 3 bases at J, leaving 14 bases unmatched. Written as DNA, the CDR3 is TGTGCCAGCAGCCCCCGGTCGGGGGGGGAGCGAGAAGAGACCCAGTACTTC. This sequence encodes CASSPRSGGEREETQYF. Variable domain in full (rest from reference TRBV7-8 and TRBJ2-5): GAGVSQSPRYKVAKRGQDVALRCDPISGHVSLFWYQQALGQGPEFLTYFQNEAQLDKSGLPSDRFFAERPEGSVSTLKIQRTQQEDSAVYLCASSPRSGGEREETQYFGPGTRLLVL.

The rearrangement uses TRBV7-2 and TRBJ1-2; D ambiguous. CDR3 length: 13 residues. The germline V gene has CDR1 SGHTA and CDR2 FQGNSA. The germline V and J ends were trimmed by 5 bases and 8 bases, with 15 bases remaining between them. The CDR3 DNA reads as TGTGCCAGCAGCCCCAGTCGTCCCGGCGGCTACACCTTC. This gives the protein CASSPSRPGGYTF.

This clonotype has only a few counts. The chain has TRBV24-1 and TRBJ2-2, with a possible D match to TRBD2 (5 bases). Germline CDR1 KGHDR, CDR2 SFDVKD. This CDR3 has 14 residues. V lost 4 bases, J lost 7 bases, and 12 bases lay in between. CDR3 DNA: TGTGCCACCAGTGACCCGTGGGAGCTCGGGGAGCTGTTTTTT. It encodes CATSDPWELGELFF.

The sample holds a few counts of this clonotype. This chain connects TRBV7-9 to TRBJ2-7, with D unresolved. CDR1 SEHNR and CDR2 FQNEAQ come from the germline V gene (reference sequence). CDR3 length: 15 amino acids. Trimming shortened V by 3 bases and J by 4 bases, and 16 bases separated the two germline ends. CDR3: CASSLESVARYEQYF. CDR3 coding DNA: TGTGCCAGCAGCTTGGAATCAGTGGCGAGGTACGAGCAGTACTTC.

This clonotype was counted between two and nine times. The V gene is TRBV19, the J gene TRBJ1-2; TRBD1 matches 8 bases. Unmatched junction bases numbered 4, after V lost 5 bases and J lost 8 bases. Germline V gene data show CDR1 as LNHDA and CDR2 as SQIVND (reference sequence). The CDR3 has 12 residues. The CDR3 is CASSPDRGGYTF. CDR3 nucleotides: TGTGCCAGTAGTCCAGACAGGGGCGGCTACACCTTC.

This clonotype occurred a few times. The chain combines TRBV12-3 or TRBV12-4 with TRBJ1-2; the D is unclear. The germline V and J ends were trimmed by 4 bases and 8 bases, with 14 bases remaining between them. The CDR3 has 13 residues. This CDR3 reads CASSSPAYGGYTF. The CDR3 nucleotides are TGTGCCAGCAGTTCCCCGGCCTATGGAGGCTACACCTTC.

This clonotype was found a few times. The rearrangement joins TRBV10-3 to TRBJ1-2, with TRBD1 as a possible D gene (5 bases). This CDR3 spans 12 amino acids. Germline V CDR1 and CDR2: ENHRY, SYGVKD. V was clipped by 0 bases and J by 12 bases, with 11 bases between them. In DNA form, the CDR3 reads TGTGCCATCAGTGAGTCCGGGGGACGGGACACCTTC. Protein product: CAISESGGRDTF.

CDR3 amino acids: CASGSPGGNNEQFF. For the CDR3, the DNA is TGTGCCAGCGGTTCCCCGGGAGGAAACAATGAGCAGTTCTTC. The chain recombines TRBV5-4 with TRBJ2-1; TRBD2 aligns across 7 bases. With V trimmed by 7 bases and J by 5 bases, 9 bases remained unmatched. Germline V gene sequence: CDR1 SGHNT, CDR2 YYREEE (reference sequence). The CDR3 has 14 residues. The variable domain in full, with the rest retrieved from reference TRBV5-4 and TRBJ2-1, is ETGVTQSPTHLIKTRGQQVTLRCSSQSGHNTVSWYQQALGQGPQFIFQYYREEENGRGNFPPRFSGLQFPNYSSELNVNALELDDSALYLCASGSPGGNNEQFFGPGTRLTVL.

This rearrangement joins TRBV29-1 to TRBJ1-1; 7 bases are a match to TRBD1. The junction had 14 bases not matched to a gene; V was cut back by 8 bases and J by 5 bases. Germline V gene data show CDR1 as SQVTM and CDR2 as ANQGSEA. This CDR3 has 14 residues. The CDR3 here is CSLQGDGLGTEAFF. DNA of the CDR3: TGCAGCCTCCAGGGGGACGGGCTGGGGACTGAAGCTTTCTTT.

The rearrangement uses TRBV24-1 and TRBJ2-2; D gene ambiguous. In germline, CDR1 is KGHDR, CDR2 SFDVKD. V lost 4 bases and J lost 2, with 4 bases in between. There are 13 residues in the CDR3. This chain's CDR3 is CATSDPNTGELFF. CDR3 bases: TGTGCCACCAGTGACCCTAACACCGGGGAGCTGTTTTTT.

The V gene is TRBV7-6, the J gene TRBJ1-1; TRBD1 matches at 8 bases. CDR3 size: 14 residues. Germline loops: CDR1 SGHVS, CDR2 FNYEAQ. V dropped 5 bases and J dropped 11; count of bases not matched to a gene: 13. This CDR3 is CASSPSDSGGIAFF. CDR3 nucleotides: TGTGCCAGCAGCCCCTCCGATTCAGGGGGCATTGCTTTCTTT.

This clonotype was counted between two and nine times. The rearrangement uses TRBV15 and TRBJ2-1; D is ambiguous. The V gene's germline CDR1 is LNHNV and CDR2 YYDKDF (reference sequence). Deletions cut 3 bases from V and 5 bases from J, with 17 bases between. The CDR3 is made up of 16 amino acids. The CDR3 DNA reads as TGTGCCACCAGCAGCCCCGGGCTTTCAACCCACAATGAGCAGTTCTTC. Its translation is CATSSPGLSTHNEQFF.

This clonotype was recorded a few times. The chain has TRBV5-4 and TRBJ2-3; 10 bases line up with TRBD2. In germline, CDR1 is SGHNT, CDR2 YYREEE (reference sequence). The CDR3 is 14 residues long. Trimming removed 2 bases from V and 4 bases from J; junction bases left unmatched: 1. CDR3 nucleotide sequence: TGTGCCAGCAGCTTCGGACTAGCGGCAGATACGCAGTATTTT. Translation: CASSFGLAADTQYF.

This clonotype has only a few counts. The V call is TRBV7-9, the J call TRBJ2-7; 11 nucleotides align to TRBD1. The CDR3 sequence is 19 residues long. Germline CDR1 and CDR2: SEHNR and FQNEAQ (reference sequence). V lost 5 bases, J lost 5 bases, and 20 bases stayed unmatched. This CDR3 is CASSPLLSSWTGGGHEQYF. The CDR3 DNA reads TGTGCCAGCAGCCCCCTTCTATCATCTTGGACAGGGGGCGGCCACGAGCAGTACTTC.